This T cell receptor beta chain is from a study of OX40 agonist ivuxolimab in advanced cancers. Trimming at V came to 3 bases and at J to 4 bases, leaving 6 bases not matched to a gene. The CDR3 is made up of 14 amino acids. Germline assignment: CDR1 SGHNT and CDR2 YYREEE (reference sequence). This clone was picked up one time. The method was immunoSEQ multiplex PCR; TCRdb's version includes in-frame clones alone and lacks a portion of them. The sample includes about 70,000 clones, roughly 92% of them seen just once. The source is an adult with an advanced solid tumor such as melanoma, head and neck, liver or kidney cancer. The chain combines TRBV5-4 with TRBJ2-5; 7 bases are a match to TRBD2. The sample was CD4+ or CD8+ T cells sorted from blood, taken in a trial of the OX40 agonist ivuxolimab. The CDR3 DNA is TGTGCCAGCAGCTCCCCGAGCGGGGTAGAGACCCAGTACTTC. This sequence encodes CASSSPSGVETQYF.